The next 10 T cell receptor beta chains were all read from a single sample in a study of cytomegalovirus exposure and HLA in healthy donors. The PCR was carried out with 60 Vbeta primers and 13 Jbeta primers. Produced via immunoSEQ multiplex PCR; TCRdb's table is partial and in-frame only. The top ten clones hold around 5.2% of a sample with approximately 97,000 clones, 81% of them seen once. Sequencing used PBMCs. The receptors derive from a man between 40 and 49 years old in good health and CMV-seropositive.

CDR3 in amino acids: CASNKTAYEQYF. In nucleotides, the CDR3 is TGCGCCAGCAACAAGACAGCCTACGAGCAGTACTTC. The chain carries TRBV5-1 and TRBJ2-7; D possibly corresponds to TRBD1 (5 bases). The length of the CDR3 is 12 residues. Germline V gene sequence: CDR1 SGHRS, CDR2 YFSETQ. Trimming shortened V by 6 bases and J by 2 bases, and 9 bases separated the two germline ends.

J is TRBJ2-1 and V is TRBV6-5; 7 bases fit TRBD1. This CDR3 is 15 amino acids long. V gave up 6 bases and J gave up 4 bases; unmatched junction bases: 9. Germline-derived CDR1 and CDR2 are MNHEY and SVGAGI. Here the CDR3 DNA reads TGTGCCAGCAGCACCGGGACAGAGCCTTACAATGAGCAGTTCTTC. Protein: CASSTGTEPYNEQFF.

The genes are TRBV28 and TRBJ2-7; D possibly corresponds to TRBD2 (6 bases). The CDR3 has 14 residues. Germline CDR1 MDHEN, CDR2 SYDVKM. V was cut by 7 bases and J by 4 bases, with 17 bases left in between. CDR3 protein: CASKLRREWYEQYF. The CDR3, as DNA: TGTGCCAGCAAGCTACGACGGGAGTGGTACGAGCAGTACTTC.

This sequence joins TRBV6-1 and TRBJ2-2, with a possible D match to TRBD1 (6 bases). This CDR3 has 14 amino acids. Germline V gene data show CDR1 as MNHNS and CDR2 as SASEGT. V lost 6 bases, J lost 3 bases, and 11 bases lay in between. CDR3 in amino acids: CASRRNRDTGELFF. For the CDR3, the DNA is TGTGCCAGCAGACGAAACAGGGACACCGGGGAGCTGTTTTTT.

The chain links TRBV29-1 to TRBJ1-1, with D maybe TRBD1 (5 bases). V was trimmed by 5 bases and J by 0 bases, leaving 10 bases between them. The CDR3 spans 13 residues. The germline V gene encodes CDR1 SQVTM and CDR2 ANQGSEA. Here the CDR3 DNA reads TGCAGCGTTACCAGACAGTTGAACACTGAAGCTTTCTTT. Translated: CSVTRQLNTEAFF. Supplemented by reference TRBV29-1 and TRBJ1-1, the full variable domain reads SAVISQKPSRDICQRGTSLTIQCQVDSQVTMMFWYRQQPGQSLTLIATANQGSEATYESGFVIDKFPISRPNLTFSTLTVSNMSPEDSSIYLCSVTRQLNTEAFFGQGTRLTVV.

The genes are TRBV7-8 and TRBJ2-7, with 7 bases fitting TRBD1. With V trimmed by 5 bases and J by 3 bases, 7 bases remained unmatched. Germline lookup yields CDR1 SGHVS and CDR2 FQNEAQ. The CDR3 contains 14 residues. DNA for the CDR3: TGTGCCAGCAGCCTAAGGGGGCCGTACTACGAGCAGTACTTC. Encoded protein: CASSLRGPYYEQYF.

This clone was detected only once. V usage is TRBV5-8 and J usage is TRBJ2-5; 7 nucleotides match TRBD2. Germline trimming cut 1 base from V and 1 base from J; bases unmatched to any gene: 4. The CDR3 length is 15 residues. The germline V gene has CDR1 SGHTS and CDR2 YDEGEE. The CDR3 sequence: CASSLSAGLQETQYF. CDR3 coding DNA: TGTGCCAGCAGCTTGTCAGCGGGGCTCCAAGAGACCCAGTACTTC.

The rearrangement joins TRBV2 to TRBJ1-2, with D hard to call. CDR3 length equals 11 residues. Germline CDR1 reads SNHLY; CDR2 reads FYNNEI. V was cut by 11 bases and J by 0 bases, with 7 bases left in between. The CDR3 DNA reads TGTGCCGGAGCAGCTAACTATGGCTACACCTTC. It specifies CAGAANYGYTF.

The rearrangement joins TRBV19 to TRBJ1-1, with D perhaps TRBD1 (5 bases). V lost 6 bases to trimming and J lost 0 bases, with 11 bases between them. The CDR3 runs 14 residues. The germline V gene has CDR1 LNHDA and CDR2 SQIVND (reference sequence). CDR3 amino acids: CASSRQGMNTEAFF. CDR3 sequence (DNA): TGTGCCAGTAGCCGTCAGGGTATGAACACTGAAGCTTTCTTT.

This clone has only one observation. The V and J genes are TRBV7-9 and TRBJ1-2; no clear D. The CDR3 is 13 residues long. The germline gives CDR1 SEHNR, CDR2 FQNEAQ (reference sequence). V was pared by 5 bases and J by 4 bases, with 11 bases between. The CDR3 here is CASSPSPIYGYTF. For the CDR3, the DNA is TGTGCCAGCAGCCCTAGTCCCATCTATGGCTACACCTTC.